The rows below give T cell receptor beta chains drawn from one sample of a study of blood T cell repertoires in COVID-19. Assay: immunoSEQ multiplex PCR; the TCRdb copy retains only in-frame clones and omits some. This table holds about 74,000 clones, roughly 78% found once. Specimen: peripheral blood. All receptors derive from a human donor in a cohort sampled during active COVID-19. Each CDR3 is given with its conserved first and last residue. The D gene is left open where the match is weak. Expanded clones get a size class; other rows say once, few or many, or leave the size out.

TRBD1	TRBV11-2	TRBJ1-2	-	CASSLQGAVNYGYTF	TGTGCCAGCAGCTTACAGGGGGCAGTTAACTATGGCTACACCTTC
-	TRBV12-5	TRBJ1-5	-	CASGFREYQPQHF	TGTGCTAGTGGTTTCAGGGAATATCAGCCCCAGCATTTT
-	TRBV29-1	TRBJ2-7	-	CSVANYEQYF	TGCAGCGTTGCAAACTACGAGCAGTACTTC
TRBD2	TRBV6-4	TRBJ2-7	-	CASSLGGASEQYF	TGTGCCAGCAGTCTCGGGGGGGCAAGCGAGCAGTACTTC
TRBD1	TRBV18	TRBJ2-3	-	CASSGSPGRTGDTQYF	TGTGCCAGCTCAGGATCACCGGGACGGACAGGAGATACGCAGTATTTT
-	TRBV9	TRBJ1-4	-	CASSVLGATNEKLFF	TGTGCCAGCAGCGTGCTCGGGGCAACTAATGAAAAACTGTTTTTT
-	TRBV7-2	TRBJ1-1	-	CASSQSQNMNTEAFF	TGTGCCAGCAGCCAGTCCCAGAACATGAACACTGAAGCTTTCTTT
-	TRBV7-8	TRBJ1-1	-	CASSPRRGRSTEAFF	TGTGCCAGCAGCCCGCGTAGAGGGAGGAGCACTGAAGCTTTCTTT
-	TRBV6-2/TRBV6-3	TRBJ2-7	-	CASSKTGGSGYEQYF	TGTGCCAGCAGCAAAACCGGGGGATCGGGTTACGAGCAGTACTTC
-	TRBV19	TRBJ2-7	-	CASSTGSAGSFPYEQYF	TGTGCCAGTAGTACTGGGTCGGCAGGGTCCTTCCCCTACGAGCAGTACTTC
-	TRBV4-1	TRBJ2-1	-	CASSGGISYNEQFF	TGCGCCAGCAGCGGAGGTATTTCGTACAATGAGCAGTTCTTC
-	TRBV11-2	TRBJ1-1	-	CASRGQGTNTEAFF	TGTGCCAGCAGGGGGCAGGGGACGAACACTGAAGCTTTCTTT
TRBD2	TRBV7-2	TRBJ2-3	-	CASSLAGGDTQYF	TGTGCCAGCAGCTTAGCGGGGGGGGATACGCAGTATTTT
-	TRBV6-2/TRBV6-3	TRBJ1-6	-	CASSLRQMPGSPLHF	TGTGCCAGCAGTCTCCGACAGATGCCAGGCTCACCCCTCCACTTT
TRBD1	TRBV20-1	TRBJ1-5	-	CSASGQGDQPQHF	TGCAGTGCTAGTGGCCAGGGGGACCAGCCCCAGCATTTT
TRBD1	TRBV19	TRBJ1-2	-	CASIEDRVGGYTF	TGTGCCAGTATCGAGGACAGGGTGGGCGGCTACACCTTC
-	TRBV5-4	TRBJ2-7	-	CASSLGDEQYF	TGTGCCAGCAGCTTGGGAGACGAGCAGTACTTC
TRBD1	TRBV6-6	TRBJ2-5	-	CASSRFGTGGAGGETQYF	TGTGCCAGCAGTCGATTCGGGACAGGGGGCGCGGGTGGAGAGACCCAGTACTTC
-	TRBV11-2	TRBJ2-7	-	CASSYGWAGPPYEQYF	TGTGCCAGCAGCTATGGGTGGGCGGGGCCCCCCTACGAGCAGTACTTC
TRBD1	TRBV30	TRBJ1-1	-	CAWSPSGQGAAAFF	TGTGCCTGGAGCCCATCTGGACAGGGGGCGGCCGCTTTCTTT
-	TRBV7-9	TRBJ2-7	-	CASSLAGAYEQYF	TGTGCCAGCAGCTTAGCGGGAGCCTACGAGCAGTACTTC
-	TRBV20-1	TRBJ2-5	-	CSASSGETQYF	TGCAGTGCTAGTTCGGGGGAGACCCAGTACTTC
-	TRBV5-1	TRBJ2-7	few	CASSLTSEYEQYF	TGCGCCAGCAGCTTGACGAGTGAGTACGAGCAGTACTTC
-	TRBV2	TRBJ2-7	-	CASSEKVRGKQYF	TGTGCCAGCAGTGAAAAGGTGCGAGGGAAGCAGTACTTC
TRBD1	TRBV11-3	TRBJ2-3	-	CASSLDGTGADTQYF	TGTGCCAGCAGCTTAGATGGGACAGGGGCAGATACGCAGTATTTT
-	TRBV7-2	TRBJ1-1	-	CASSLAGIMGDEAFF	TGTGCCAGCAGCTTAGCTGGTATAATGGGCGATGAAGCTTTCTTT
-	TRBV5-1	TRBJ1-3	-	CASGSASGNTIYF	TGCGCCAGCGGGAGCGCTTCTGGAAACACCATATATTTT
-	TRBV7-9	TRBJ1-2	-	CASSLSESNGYTF	TGTGCCAGCAGCTTAAGCGAGTCGAACGGCTACACCTTC
TRBD1	TRBV6-1	TRBJ1-1	-	CASSEADRGTEAFF	TGTGCCAGCAGTGAAGCGGACAGGGGCACTGAAGCTTTCTTT
TRBD2	TRBV7-6	TRBJ2-1	-	CASSLASSGGGSYNEQFF	TGTGCCAGCAGCTTAGCGAGTAGCGGGGGAGGGTCCTACAATGAGCAGTTCTTC
TRBD2	TRBV7-9	TRBJ2-1	-	CASSPAGLPNEQFF	TGTGCCAGCAGCCCGGCGGGACTACCCAATGAGCAGTTCTTC